This T cell receptor (beta chain) was found in a study of T cell responses to AZD1222 COVID-19 vaccine. Libraries were prepared by immunoSEQ multiplex PCR; TCRdb keeps only in-frame clonotypes and omits some of them. The table records 100,000 to 150,000 clones, approximately 86% of them present only once. Whole-study results and caveats: Per reports, nearly half of all spike-specific TCRs target regions that are unmutated in variants. Donors were mostly white British, more females; clonal diversity possibly underestimated. Among vaccine-associated CD4 TCRs, coverage spanned spike, with dominance at 160-218 and 743-854.

A word on this clone: What it binds is unknown.

The material was peripheral blood, obtained 28 days after the second AZD1222 dose. The source is an adult who received the AZD1222 COVID-19 vaccine.

CDR3 in amino acids: CASSLAGVYNEQFF. The CDR3 nucleotides read TGTGCCAGCAGCTTAGCGGGAGTTTACAATGAGCAGTTCTTC. The rearrangement uses TRBV7-9 and TRBJ2-1, with a tentative D call TRBD2 (5 bases). This CDR3 contains 14 residues. The germline CDR1 and CDR2 sequences are SEHNR and FQNEAQ (reference sequence). V lost 0 bases and J 4 bases, leaving 7 bases between the germline ends.